A single sample is the source of the 28 T cell receptor beta chains below, sequenced in a study of OX40 agonist ivuxolimab in advanced cancers. Library prep was done by the immunoSEQ multiplex PCR assay. Imported from immuneACCESS, the table was reduced by TCRdb to in-frame sequences with V and J called. These copies leave out some clones; in studies compared against another copy, an unresolved V gene accounts for under half, and the cause of the remainder is not known. In all, the sample holds some 85,000 clones, and 88% of those were seen once. 0.25% to 0.3% of the sample is in the top ten clones. Here the sequenced sample was CD4+ or CD8+ T cells sorted from blood, taken in a trial of the OX40 agonist ivuxolimab. The source of these receptors is an adult with an advanced solid tumor such as melanoma, head and neck, liver or kidney cancer.

V usage is TRBV6-5 and J usage is TRBJ1-4; D ambiguous. CDR1 MNHEY and CDR2 SVGAGI come from the germline V gene. V was trimmed by 6 bases and J by 5 bases, leaving 13 bases between them. CDR3 size: 14 residues. The CDR3 spells CASREGPLNEKLFF. DNA of the CDR3: TGTGCCAGCAGGGAAGGACCGCTAAATGAAAAACTGTTTTTT.

This clone was observed a single time. V usage is TRBV5-6 and J usage is TRBJ1-1; no firm D call. V lost 1 base and J 1 base, leaving 5 bases between the germline ends. The CDR3 length is 13 residues. CDR1 SGHDT and CDR2 YYEEEE come from the germline V gene. The DNA for the CDR3 is TGTGCCAGCAGCTTGTGGACGAACACTGAAGCTTTCTTT. Protein product: CASSLWTNTEAFF.

The rearrangement uses TRBV9 and TRBJ2-1; D is ambiguous. V was pared by 6 bases and J by 6 bases, with 10 bases between. Germline-derived CDR1 and CDR2 are SGDLS and YYNGEE. This CDR3 is 12 amino acids long. CDR3 sequence reads: CASNTPPNEQFF. CDR3 in DNA: TGTGCCAGCAATACCCCCCCCAATGAGCAGTTCTTC.

The rearrangement joins TRBV6-5 to TRBJ2-2; D remains ambiguous. V was cut by 6 bases and J by 6 bases, with 11 bases left in between. CDR1 is MNHEY and CDR2 is SVGAGI in the germline V gene. This CDR3 contains 13 residues. CDR3 sequence: CASSPSFAGELFF. The DNA for the CDR3 is TGTGCCAGCAGCCCGAGTTTCGCCGGGGAGCTGTTTTTT.

The chain is built from TRBV6-5 and TRBJ2-1, with a weak D call TRBD2 (7 bases). Trimming cost V 6 bases and J 7 bases, with 16 bases left between them. This CDR3 contains 14 residues. The V gene's germline CDR1 is MNHEY and CDR2 SVGAGI. In DNA, the CDR3 is TGTGCCAGCAGCCTGGGGGGGGCCGGGAATGAGCAGTTCTTC. Translating it yields CASSLGGAGNEQFF.

This clone has more than one count but fewer than ten. The CDR3 here is CASSEMGRPFNEQYF. In DNA form, the CDR3 reads TGTGCCAGCAGTGAAATGGGGCGGCCCTTCAACGAGCAGTACTTC. The chain employs TRBV2 and TRBJ2-7; perhaps TRBD1 as D (5 bases). Between the trimmed V and J ends, which lost 2 bases and 5 bases, there was a span of 16 bases. Germline-derived CDR1 and CDR2 are SNHLY and FYNNEI. This CDR3 region has 15 residues.

Notes on this clone: Sequence at one end of the junction differs from germline and may be a read error. The gene calls are TRBV4-2 and TRBJ1-2; D remains ambiguous. Looked up from germline, CDR1 is LGHNA and CDR2 is YNFKEQ. The CDR3 spans 15 residues. CDR3 protein: CASSEEIAANYGYTF. The CDR3 DNA is TGTGCCAGCAGCGAAGAAATTGCAGCTAACTATGGCTACACCTTC.

This clone was picked up one time. This rearrangement joins TRBV5-1 to TRBJ1-6; 9 bases are shared with TRBD1. The CDR3 loop spans 16 amino acids. V lost 0 bases to trimming and J lost 7 bases; unmatched junction nucleotides: 5. Germline V gene lookup returns CDR1 SGHRS and CDR2 YFSETQ. CDR3 residues: CASSLEGTGLNSPLHF. The CDR3 region has the DNA TGCGCCAGCAGCTTGGAAGGGACAGGGCTCAATTCACCCCTCCACTTT.

This chain joins TRBV5-1 and TRBJ2-3, with 8 bases matching TRBD2. J gave up 4 bases and V 3 bases, and 1 base lay outside the gene matches. CDR3 length: 13 residues. Germline V lookup: CDR1 SGHRS, CDR2 YFSETQ. CDR3 sequence (DNA): TGCGCCAGCAGCTCGGGGGGGTCAGATACGCAGTATTTT. This sequence encodes CASSSGGSDTQYF.

V and J are TRBV5-1 and TRBJ2-5; TRBD1 or TRBD2 may be the D gene (5 bases each). The CDR3 runs 13 residues. Per the germline V gene, CDR1 is SGHRS and CDR2 is YFSETQ. Trimming left V 5 bases short and J 3 bases short, with 11 bases between. The CDR3 DNA sequence: TGCGCCAGCAGGCCTCGGGGCGAAGAGACCCAGTACTTC. It is translated as CASRPRGEETQYF.

The chain couples TRBV15 to TRBJ1-2; TRBD1 matches at 7 bases. The CDR3 totals 13 residues. Germline V lookup: CDR1 LNHNV, CDR2 YYDKDF (reference sequence). Unmatched junction bases numbered 6, after V lost 3 bases and J lost 8 bases. The CDR3 DNA is TGTGCCACCAGCAGTTTACAGGGGTACGGCTACACCTTC. This codes for CATSSLQGYGYTF.

The chain employs TRBV19 and TRBJ1-6, with D uncertain. V dropped 5 bases and J dropped 9 bases, with 8 bases sitting between them. The CDR3 has 12 amino acids. Germline loops: CDR1 LNHDA, CDR2 SQIVND (reference sequence). The CDR3 sequence is CASSARTSPLHF. In DNA, the CDR3 is TGTGCCAGTAGTGCCCGGACTTCACCCCTCCACTTT.

The rearrangement uses TRBV9 and TRBJ2-1; D possibly uses TRBD1 or TRBD2 (6 bases each). Trimming cost V 4 bases and J 0 bases, with 14 bases left between them. CDR1 is SGDLS and CDR2 is YYNGEE in the germline V gene. The CDR3 runs to 16 residues. The CDR3, as DNA: TGTGCCAGCAGCCACAGAGGGGGGAGCTCCTACAATGAGCAGTTCTTC. It translates to CASSHRGGSSYNEQFF.

The chain links TRBV19 to TRBJ2-7; 9 nucleotides line up with TRBD1. CDR3 length equals 13 residues. The germline V gene has CDR1 LNHDA and CDR2 SQIVND (reference sequence). V lost 3 bases to trimming and J lost 7 bases; unmatched junction nucleotides: 4. CDR3: CASSMGQGLEQYF. The DNA for the CDR3 is TGTGCCAGTAGTATGGGACAGGGTCTTGAGCAGTACTTC.

The genes are TRBV11-2 and TRBJ2-4; 14 bases fit TRBD2. The germline CDR1 and CDR2 sequences are SGHAT and FQNNGV. The CDR3 consists of 16 residues. The ends lost 5 bases at V and 5 bases at J; junction bases unmatched: 5. The CDR3 loop reads CASSNGLAGGQNIQYF. CDR3 nucleotides: TGTGCCAGCAGCAACGGACTAGCGGGGGGACAAAACATTCAGTACTTC.

The chain combines TRBV4-1 with TRBJ2-3; 13 nucleotides align to TRBD2. Germline lookup yields CDR1 MGHRA and CDR2 YSYEKL. The V segment lost 3 bases and the J segment 2 bases; nucleotides outside the gene matches: 5. This CDR3 is 17 amino acids long. The CDR3 is CASSQGLAGITTDTQYF. Written as DNA, the CDR3 is TGCGCCAGCAGCCAGGGACTAGCGGGGATCACCACAGATACGCAGTATTTT.

This chain joins TRBV12-5 and TRBJ2-1; the D gene is possibly TRBD2 (7 bases). V was cut by 2 bases and J by 8 bases, with 16 bases left in between. Looked up from germline, CDR1 is LGHNT and CDR2 is FRNRAP. The CDR3 contains 15 residues. CDR3 in DNA: TGTGCTAGTGGTTTGATGGGGGGGCCGATGGATGAGCAGTTCTTC. Amino acid sequence: CASGLMGGPMDEQFF. Together with reference TRBV12-5 and TRBJ2-1, the CDR3 gives the full variable domain: DARVTQTPRHKVTEMGQEVTMRCQPILGHNTVFWYRQTMMQGLELLAYFRNRAPLDDSGMPKDRFSAEMPDATLATLKIQPSEPRDSAVYFCASGLMGGPMDEQFFGPGTRLTVL.

The chain joins TRBV6-8 to TRBJ2-7; the D is unclear. V dropped 3 bases and J dropped 0 bases, with 9 bases sitting between them. CDR1 is MNHGY and CDR2 is SAAAGT in the germline V gene. The CDR3 covers 14 residues. The CDR3 DNA reads TGTGCCAGCAGTTATGGGCAGGTCTCCTACGAGCAGTACTTC. Translation gives CASSYGQVSYEQYF.

The rearrangement joins TRBV7-9 to TRBJ2-5, with no clear D. The better agreement between TRBJ2-7 and the DNA end casts doubt on the J call. Looked up from germline, CDR1 is SEHNR and CDR2 is FQNEAQ (reference sequence). The CDR3 is 14 residues long. CDR3 residues: CASSFPYYPYEQYF. CDR3 DNA: TGTGCCAGCAGCTTTCCATATTATCCCTACGAGCAGTACTTC.

The V gene is TRBV10-2, the J gene TRBJ2-7, with D possibly being TRBD1 or TRBD2 (5 bases each). The CDR3 has 12 residues. V lost 0 bases and J 8 bases, leaving 8 bases between the germline ends. Germline V gives CDR1 WSHSY, CDR2 SAAADI. CDR3 loop: CASSESGAQQYF. The DNA of the CDR3 is TGCGCCAGCAGTGAGTCCGGGGCACAGCAGTACTTC.

The chain is built from TRBV7-8 and TRBJ2-3; 11 bases map to TRBD2. The J segment lost 0 bases and the V segment lost 0 bases, leaving 8 bases of the junction unmatched. In germline, CDR1 is SGHVS, CDR2 FQNEAQ. The CDR3 covers 19 residues. Written as DNA, the CDR3 is TGTGCCAGCAGCTTAGCGATAGCGGGGGGGTTTTCTAGCACAGATACGCAGTATTTT. Protein sequence: CASSLAIAGGFSSTDTQYF. Filled out from reference TRBV7-8 and TRBJ2-3, the complete variable domain reads GAGVSQSPRYKVAKRGQDVALRCDPISGHVSLFWYQQALGQGPEFLTYFQNEAQLDKSGLPSDRFFAERPEGSVSTLKIQRTQQEDSAVYLCASSLAIAGGFSSTDTQYFGPGTRLTVL.

V is TRBV2 and J is TRBJ1-5; D unresolved. Germline assignment: CDR1 SNHLY and CDR2 FYNNEI. V gave up 5 bases and J gave up 7 bases, with 15 bases separating them. The CDR3 totals 14 residues. The CDR3 is CASSPPPNRQPQHF. CDR3 DNA: TGTGCCAGCAGTCCCCCCCCGAACAGACAGCCCCAGCATTTT.

There are a few counts of this clone. The CDR3 coding sequence is TGTGCCAGCTCAGGACTCCGGGACTCTGGAAACACCATATATTTT. Translation gives CASSGLRDSGNTIYF. The chain is built from TRBV18 and TRBJ1-3, with D unclear. V was cut by 5 bases and J by 0 bases, with 11 bases left in between. The CDR3 extends over 15 amino acids. CDR1 is KGHSH, CDR2 LQKENI, per germline. Combining the CDR3 with reference TRBV18 and TRBJ1-3 gives the whole variable domain NAGVMQNPRHLVRRRGQEARLRCSPMKGHSHVYWYRQLPEEGLKFMVYLQKENIIDESGMPKERFSAEFPKEGPSILRIQQVVRGDSAAYFCASSGLRDSGNTIYFGEGSWLTVV.

The gene calls are TRBV18 and TRBJ1-4; the D is unclear. The CDR3 is made up of 12 amino acids. With 4 bases removed from V and 4 bases from J, the gap between germline ends came to 4 bases. Germline CDR1 and CDR2: KGHSH and LQKENI. The CDR3 DNA reads as TGTGCCAGCTCACGAGATAATGAAAAACTGTTTTTT. The encoded protein is CASSRDNEKLFF.

The chain combines TRBV7-8 with TRBJ1-3; tentative D call: TRBD1 (5 bases). Between the trimmed V and J ends, which lost 1 base and 2 bases, there was a span of 12 bases. The CDR3 totals 16 residues. CDR1 and CDR2 (germline): SGHVS, FQNEAQ. CDR3 in amino acids: CASSLGRGPPGNTIYF. CDR3 bases: TGTGCCAGCAGCTTAGGTCGGGGCCCACCTGGAAACACCATATATTTT.

CDR3 nucleotides: TGTGCCAGTAGTAGGACAGGGAATTTTGAAAAACTGTTTTTT. Its protein is CASSRTGNFEKLFF. The chain combines TRBV19 with TRBJ1-4, with 8 bases aligning to TRBD1. This CDR3 is built from 14 residues. Losses at the gene ends were 4 bases for V and 7 bases for J; bases not matched to a gene: 5. The germline gives CDR1 LNHDA, CDR2 SQIVND (reference sequence).

V gene TRBV11-2 combines with J gene TRBJ2-7; the match to TRBD2 covers 12 bases. The trim removed 1 base at V and 2 bases at J, leaving 0 bases unmatched. In germline, CDR1 is SGHAT, CDR2 FQNNGV. The CDR3 runs to 15 residues. The CDR3 DNA follows: TGTGCCAGCAGCTTAGGACTAGCGGGGGCCTACGAGCAGTACTTC. Amino acid sequence: CASSLGLAGAYEQYF.

The CDR3 sequence is CASDVGTGKSYEQYF. CDR3 DNA: TGCGCCAGTGACGTAGGGACAGGGAAATCCTACGAGCAGTACTTC. This chain connects TRBV10-2 to TRBJ2-5; 9 bases are a match to TRBD1. The DNA end is a closer match to TRBJ2-7, so the J assignment may be wrong. The CDR3 length is 15 residues. Per the germline V gene, CDR1 is WSHSY and CDR2 is SAAADI.